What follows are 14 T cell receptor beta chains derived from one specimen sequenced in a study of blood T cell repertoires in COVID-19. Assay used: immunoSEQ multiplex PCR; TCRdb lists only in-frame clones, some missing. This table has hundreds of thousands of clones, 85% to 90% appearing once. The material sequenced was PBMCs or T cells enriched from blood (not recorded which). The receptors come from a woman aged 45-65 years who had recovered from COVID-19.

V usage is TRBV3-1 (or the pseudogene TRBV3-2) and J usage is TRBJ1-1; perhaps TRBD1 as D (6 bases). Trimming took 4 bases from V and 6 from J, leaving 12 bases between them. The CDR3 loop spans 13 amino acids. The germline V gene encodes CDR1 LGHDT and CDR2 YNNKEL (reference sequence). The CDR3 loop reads CASSRFAGAEAFF. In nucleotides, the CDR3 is TGTGCCAGCAGCCGCTTCGCAGGGGCTGAAGCTTTCTTT.

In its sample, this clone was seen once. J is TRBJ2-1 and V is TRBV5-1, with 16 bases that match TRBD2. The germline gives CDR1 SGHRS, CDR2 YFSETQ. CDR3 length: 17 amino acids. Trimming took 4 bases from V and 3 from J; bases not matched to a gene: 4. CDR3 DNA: TGCGCCAGCAGCCCGGGACTAGCGGGAGGGCGCTACAATGAGCAGTTCTTC. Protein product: CASSPGLAGGRYNEQFF.

The CDR3 spells CASSGTGGNQPQHF. The CDR3 DNA reads TGTGCCAGCAGTGGCACAGGGGGCAATCAGCCCCAGCATTTT. The V gene is TRBV2, the J gene TRBJ1-5, with 7 bases matching TRBD1. CDR1 SNHLY and CDR2 FYNNEI come from the germline V gene. CDR3 length equals 14 residues. Germline trimming cut 4 bases from V and 2 bases from J; bases unmatched to any gene: 2.

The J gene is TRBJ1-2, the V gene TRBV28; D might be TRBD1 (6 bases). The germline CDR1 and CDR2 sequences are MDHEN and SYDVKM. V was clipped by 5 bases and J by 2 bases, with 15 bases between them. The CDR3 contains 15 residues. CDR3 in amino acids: CASSTLGGRNYGYTF. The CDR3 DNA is TGTGCCAGCAGTACCCTCGGGGGGCGAAACTATGGCTACACCTTC.

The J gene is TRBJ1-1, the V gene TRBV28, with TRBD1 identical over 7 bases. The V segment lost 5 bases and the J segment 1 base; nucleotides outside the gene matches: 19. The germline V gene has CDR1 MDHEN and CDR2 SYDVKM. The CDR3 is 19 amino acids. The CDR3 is CASSRSTIRDSRKNTEAFF. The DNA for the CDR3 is TGTGCCAGCAGTCGATCAACTATCCGGGACAGCCGAAAGAACACTGAAGCTTTCTTT. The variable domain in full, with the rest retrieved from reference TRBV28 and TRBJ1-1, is DVKVTQSSRYLVKRTGEKVFLECVQDMDHENMFWYRQDPGLGLRLIYFSYDVKMKEKGDIPEGYSVSREKKERFSLILESASTNQTSMYLCASSRSTIRDSRKNTEAFFGQGTRLTVV.

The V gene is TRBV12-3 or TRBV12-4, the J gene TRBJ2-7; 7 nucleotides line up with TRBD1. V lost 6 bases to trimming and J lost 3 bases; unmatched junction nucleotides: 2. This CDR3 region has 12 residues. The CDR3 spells CASSRQGYEQYF. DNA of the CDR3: TGTGCCAGCAGCCGACAGGGCTACGAGCAGTACTTC.

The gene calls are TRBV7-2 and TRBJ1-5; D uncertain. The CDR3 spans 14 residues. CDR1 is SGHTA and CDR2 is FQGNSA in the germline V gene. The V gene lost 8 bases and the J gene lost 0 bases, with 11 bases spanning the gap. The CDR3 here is CASAMYYSNQPQHF. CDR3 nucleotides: TGTGCCAGCGCGATGTACTATAGCAATCAGCCCCAGCATTTT. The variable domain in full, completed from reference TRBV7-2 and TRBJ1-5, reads GAGVSQSPSNKVTEKGKDVELRCDPISGHTALYWYRQSLGQGLEFLIYFQGNSAPDKSGLPSDRFSAERTGGSVSTLTIQRTQQEDSAVYLCASAMYYSNQPQHFGDGTRLSIL.

This CDR3 is CASSPGPGRRGGGYTF. The CDR3 DNA follows: TGTGCCAGCTCACCAGGACCGGGACGGAGGGGAGGCGGCTACACCTTC. The rearrangement links TRBV18 to TRBJ1-2; weak D call: TRBD1 (5 bases). CDR1 is KGHSH, CDR2 LQKENI, per germline. Trimming pared 2 bases from V and 8 bases from J, leaving 21 bases between. The CDR3 covers 16 residues.

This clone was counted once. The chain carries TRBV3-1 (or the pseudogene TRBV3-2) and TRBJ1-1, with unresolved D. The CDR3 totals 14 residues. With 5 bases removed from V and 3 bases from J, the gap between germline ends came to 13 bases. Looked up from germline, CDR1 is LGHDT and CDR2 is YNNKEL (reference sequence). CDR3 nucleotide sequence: TGTGCCAGCAGCGAAGTGGGAGCATACACTGAAGCTTTCTTT. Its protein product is CASSEVGAYTEAFF.

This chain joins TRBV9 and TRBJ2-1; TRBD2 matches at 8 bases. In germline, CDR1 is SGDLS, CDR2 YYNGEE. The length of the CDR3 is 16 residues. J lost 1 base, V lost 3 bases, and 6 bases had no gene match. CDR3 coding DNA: TGTGCCAGCAGCGCACCAGGACTAGCTTCCTACAATGAGCAGTTCTTC. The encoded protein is CASSAPGLASYNEQFF.

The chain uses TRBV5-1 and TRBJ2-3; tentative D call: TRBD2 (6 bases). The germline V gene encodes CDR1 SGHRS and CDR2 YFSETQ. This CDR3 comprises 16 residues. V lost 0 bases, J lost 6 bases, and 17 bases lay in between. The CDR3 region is CASSLGSLSRGDTQYF. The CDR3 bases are TGCGCCAGCAGCTTGGGCTCTCTCTCCCGGGGGGATACGCAGTATTTT.

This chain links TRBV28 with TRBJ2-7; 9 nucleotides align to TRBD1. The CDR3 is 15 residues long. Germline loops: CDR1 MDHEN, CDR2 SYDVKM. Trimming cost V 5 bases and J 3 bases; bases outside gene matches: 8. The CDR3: CASSRGQGNLYEQYF. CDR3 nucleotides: TGTGCCAGCAGTCGGGGACAGGGCAACCTCTACGAGCAGTACTTC.

Here the CDR3 reads CASSSPSGIRSYGYTF. The CDR3 DNA sequence: TGTGCCAGCAGCTCACCTTCAGGGATTAGAAGCTATGGCTACACCTTC. V usage is TRBV3-1 (or the pseudogene TRBV3-2) and J usage is TRBJ1-2; a weak D match, TRBD1 (5 bases). V was shortened by 5 bases and J by 4 bases, with 20 bases between the two germline ends. The CDR3 extends over 16 amino acids. Germline V CDR1 and CDR2: LGHDT, YNNKEL (reference sequence).

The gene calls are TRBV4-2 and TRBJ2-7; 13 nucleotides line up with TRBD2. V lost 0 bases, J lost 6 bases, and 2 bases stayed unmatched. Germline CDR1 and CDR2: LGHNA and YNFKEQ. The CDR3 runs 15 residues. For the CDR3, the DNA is TGTGCCAGCAGCCAAGATCGACTAGCGGGAGGCGAGCAGTACTTC. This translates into CASSQDRLAGGEQYF.